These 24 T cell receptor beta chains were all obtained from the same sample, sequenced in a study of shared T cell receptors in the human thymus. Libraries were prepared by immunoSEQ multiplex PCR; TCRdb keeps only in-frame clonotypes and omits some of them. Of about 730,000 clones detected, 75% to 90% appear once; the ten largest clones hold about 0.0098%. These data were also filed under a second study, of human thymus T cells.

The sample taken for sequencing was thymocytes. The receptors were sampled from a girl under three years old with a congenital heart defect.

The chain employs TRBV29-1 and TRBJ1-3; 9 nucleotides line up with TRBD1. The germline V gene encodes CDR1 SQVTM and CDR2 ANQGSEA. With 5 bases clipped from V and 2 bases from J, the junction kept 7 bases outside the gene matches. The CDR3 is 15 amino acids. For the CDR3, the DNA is TGCAGCGTTTCCCCGGGACAGGGCCCTGGAAACACCATATATTTT. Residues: CSVSPGQGPGNTIYF.

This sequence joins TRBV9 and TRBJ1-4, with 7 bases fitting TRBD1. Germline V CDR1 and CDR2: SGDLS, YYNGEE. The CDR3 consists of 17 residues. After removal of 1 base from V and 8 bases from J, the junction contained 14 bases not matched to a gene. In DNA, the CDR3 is TGTGCCAGCAGCGTAAATTTTGGGGACAGACGCGACGAAAAACTGTTTTTT. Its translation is CASSVNFGDRRDEKLFF.

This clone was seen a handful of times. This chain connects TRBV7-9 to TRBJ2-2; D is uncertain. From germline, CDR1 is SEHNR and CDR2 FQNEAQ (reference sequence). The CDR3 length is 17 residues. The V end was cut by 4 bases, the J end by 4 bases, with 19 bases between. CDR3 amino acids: CASSYYKFRPRTGELFF. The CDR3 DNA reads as TGTGCCAGCAGCTATTACAAATTTCGCCCTCGCACCGGGGAGCTGTTTTTT.

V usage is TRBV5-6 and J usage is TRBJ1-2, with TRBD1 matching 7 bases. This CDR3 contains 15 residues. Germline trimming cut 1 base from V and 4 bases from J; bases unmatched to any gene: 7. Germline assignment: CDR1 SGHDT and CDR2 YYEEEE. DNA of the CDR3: TGTGCCAGCAGCTTGAAAGAGCAGGGGGTCTATGGCTACACCTTC. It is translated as CASSLKEQGVYGYTF.

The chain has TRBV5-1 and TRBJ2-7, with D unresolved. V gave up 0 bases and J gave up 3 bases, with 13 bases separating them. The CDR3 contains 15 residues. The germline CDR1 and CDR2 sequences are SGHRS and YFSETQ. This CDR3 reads CASSLASVGSYEQYF. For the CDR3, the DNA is TGCGCCAGCAGCTTGGCCTCGGTGGGCAGCTACGAGCAGTACTTC. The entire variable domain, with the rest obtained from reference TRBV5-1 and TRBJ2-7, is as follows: KAGVTQTPRYLIKTRGQQVTLSCSPISGHRSVSWYQQTPGQGLQFLFEYFSETQRNKGNFPGRFSGRQFSNSRSEMNVSTLELGDSALYLCASSLASVGSYEQYFGPGTRLTVT.

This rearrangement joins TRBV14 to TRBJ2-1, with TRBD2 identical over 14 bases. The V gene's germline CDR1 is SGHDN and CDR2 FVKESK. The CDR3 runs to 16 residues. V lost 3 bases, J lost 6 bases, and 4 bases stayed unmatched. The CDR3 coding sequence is TGTGCCAGCAGCCAGAAGACTAGCGGGGGGGGCAATGAGCAGTTCTTC. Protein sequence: CASSQKTSGGGNEQFF.

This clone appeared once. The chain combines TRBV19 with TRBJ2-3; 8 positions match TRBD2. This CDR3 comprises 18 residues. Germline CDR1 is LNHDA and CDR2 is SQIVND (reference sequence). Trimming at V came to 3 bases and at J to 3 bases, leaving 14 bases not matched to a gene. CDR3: CASSIRCGGSRRTDTQYF. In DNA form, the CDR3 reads TGTGCCAGTAGTATTAGGTGCGGGGGGTCCCGTCGGACAGATACGCAGTATTTT.

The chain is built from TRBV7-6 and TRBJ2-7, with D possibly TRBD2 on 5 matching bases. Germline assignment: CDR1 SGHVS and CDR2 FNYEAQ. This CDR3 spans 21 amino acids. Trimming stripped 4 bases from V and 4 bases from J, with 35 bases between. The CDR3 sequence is CASSSNSQRQHTLVDYYEQYF. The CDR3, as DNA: TGTGCCAGCAGCTCCAACTCCCAGCGGCAGCATACCCTCGTGGATTATTACGAGCAGTACTTC.

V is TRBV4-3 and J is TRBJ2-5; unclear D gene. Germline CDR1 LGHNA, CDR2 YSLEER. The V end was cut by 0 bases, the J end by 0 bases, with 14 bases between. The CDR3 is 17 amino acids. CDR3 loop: CASSQDFGSFYQETQYF. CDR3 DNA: TGCGCCAGCAGCCAAGACTTTGGCTCTTTCTACCAAGAGACCCAGTACTTC.

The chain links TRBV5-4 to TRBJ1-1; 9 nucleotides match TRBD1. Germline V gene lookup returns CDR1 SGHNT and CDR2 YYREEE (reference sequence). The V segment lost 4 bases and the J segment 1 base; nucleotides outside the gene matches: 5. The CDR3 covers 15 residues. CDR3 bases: TGTGCCAGCAGCAGAACGACAGGGGGGAACACTGAAGCTTTCTTT. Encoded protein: CASSRTTGGNTEAFF.

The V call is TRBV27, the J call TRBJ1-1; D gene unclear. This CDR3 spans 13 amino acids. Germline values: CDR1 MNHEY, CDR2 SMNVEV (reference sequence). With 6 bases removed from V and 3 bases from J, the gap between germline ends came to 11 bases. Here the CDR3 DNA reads TGTGCCAGCAGCCCCCCCAGTGACACTGAAGCTTTCTTT. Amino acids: CASSPPSDTEAFF.

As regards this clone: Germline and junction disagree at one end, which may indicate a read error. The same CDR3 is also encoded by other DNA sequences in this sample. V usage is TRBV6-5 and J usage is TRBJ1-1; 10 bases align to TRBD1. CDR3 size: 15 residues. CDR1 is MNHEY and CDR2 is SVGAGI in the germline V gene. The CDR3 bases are TGTGCCAGCAGTAAAGACAGGGGGCCGTGGACTGAGGCTTTCTTT. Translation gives CASSKDRGPWTEAFF.

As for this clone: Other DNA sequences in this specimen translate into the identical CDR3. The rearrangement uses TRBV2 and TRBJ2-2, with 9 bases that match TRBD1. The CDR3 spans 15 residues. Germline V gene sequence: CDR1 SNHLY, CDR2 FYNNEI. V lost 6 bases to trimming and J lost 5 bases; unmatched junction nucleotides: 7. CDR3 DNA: TGTGCCAGCAGCTTACAGGGGGCAGGGACCGGGGAGCTGTTTTTT. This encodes CASSLQGAGTGELFF.

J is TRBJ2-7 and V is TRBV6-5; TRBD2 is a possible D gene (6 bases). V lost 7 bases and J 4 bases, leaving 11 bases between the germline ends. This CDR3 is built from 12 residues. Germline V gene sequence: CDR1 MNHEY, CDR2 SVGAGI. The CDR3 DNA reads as TGTGCCAGCAACGGACTACTTTACGAGCAGTACTTC. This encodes CASNGLLYEQYF.

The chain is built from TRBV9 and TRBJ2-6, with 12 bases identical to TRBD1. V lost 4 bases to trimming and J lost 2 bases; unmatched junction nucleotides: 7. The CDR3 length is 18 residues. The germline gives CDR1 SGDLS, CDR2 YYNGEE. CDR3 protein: CASSSRGTGGAGANVLTF. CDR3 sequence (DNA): TGTGCCAGCAGCTCCCGGGGGACAGGGGGCGCTGGGGCCAACGTCCTGACTTTC.

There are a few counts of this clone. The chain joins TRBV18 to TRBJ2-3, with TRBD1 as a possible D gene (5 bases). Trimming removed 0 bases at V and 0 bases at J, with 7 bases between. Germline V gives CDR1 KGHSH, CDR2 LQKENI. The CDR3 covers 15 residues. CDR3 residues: CASSPPTGSTDTQYF. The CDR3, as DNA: TGTGCCAGCTCACCACCCACAGGAAGCACAGATACGCAGTATTTT.

The CDR3 sequence: CATQGAGETQYF. The CDR3 DNA is TGTGCCACTCAGGGGGCTGGGGAGACCCAGTACTTC. The chain combines TRBV10-3 with TRBJ2-5; 8 bases agree with TRBD1. This CDR3 comprises 12 residues. V lost 10 bases, J lost 5 bases, and 6 bases stayed unmatched. Germline V gene sequence: CDR1 ENHRY, CDR2 SYGVKD.

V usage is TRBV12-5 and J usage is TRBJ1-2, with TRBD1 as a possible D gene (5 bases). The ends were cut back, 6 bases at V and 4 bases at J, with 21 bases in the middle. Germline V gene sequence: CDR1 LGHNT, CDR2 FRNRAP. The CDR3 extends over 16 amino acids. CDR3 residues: CASGPSNRLIFYGYTF. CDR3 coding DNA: TGTGCTAGTGGGCCATCAAACAGGTTAATATTCTATGGCTACACCTTC.

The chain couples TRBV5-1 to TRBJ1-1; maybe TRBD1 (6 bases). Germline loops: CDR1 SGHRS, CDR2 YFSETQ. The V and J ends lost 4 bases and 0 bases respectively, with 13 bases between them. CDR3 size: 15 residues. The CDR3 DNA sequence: TGCGCCAGCAGCCTGGGGGCCCCGATGAACACTGAAGCTTTCTTT. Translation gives CASSLGAPMNTEAFF.

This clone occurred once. The DNA of the CDR3 is TGTGCCAGCAGCTTAGATCGCGGGGATACCTTCAATGAGCAGTTCTTC. Its translation: CASSLDRGDTFNEQFF. This chain uses TRBV11-2 with TRBJ2-1, with D tentatively TRBD2 (6 bases). With 0 bases removed from V and 6 bases from J, the gap between germline ends came to 15 bases. Germline CDR1 reads SGHAT; CDR2 reads FQNNGV. The CDR3 has 16 amino acids.

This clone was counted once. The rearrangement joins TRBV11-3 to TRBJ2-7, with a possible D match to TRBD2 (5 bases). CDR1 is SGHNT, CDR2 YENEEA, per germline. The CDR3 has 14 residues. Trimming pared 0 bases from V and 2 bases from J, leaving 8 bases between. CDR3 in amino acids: CASSLDGEAYEQYF. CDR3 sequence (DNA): TGTGCCAGCAGCTTAGACGGGGAAGCCTACGAGCAGTACTTC.

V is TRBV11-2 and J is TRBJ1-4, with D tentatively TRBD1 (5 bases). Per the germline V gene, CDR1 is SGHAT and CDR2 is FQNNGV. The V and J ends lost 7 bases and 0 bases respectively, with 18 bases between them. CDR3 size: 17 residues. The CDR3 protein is CASNPYDSGTTNEKLFF. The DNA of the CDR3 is TGTGCCAGCAATCCATACGATTCAGGGACAACTAATGAAAAACTGTTTTTT.

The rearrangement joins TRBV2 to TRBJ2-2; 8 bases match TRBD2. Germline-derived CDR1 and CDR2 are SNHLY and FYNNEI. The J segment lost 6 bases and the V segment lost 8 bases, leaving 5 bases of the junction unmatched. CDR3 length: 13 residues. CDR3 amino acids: CASRAGGAGELFF. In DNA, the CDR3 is TGTGCCAGCCGGGCCGGGGGGGCCGGGGAGCTGTTTTTT.

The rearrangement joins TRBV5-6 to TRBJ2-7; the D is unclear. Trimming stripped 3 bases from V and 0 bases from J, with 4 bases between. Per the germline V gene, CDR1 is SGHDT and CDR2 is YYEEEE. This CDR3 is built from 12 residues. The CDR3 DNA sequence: TGTGCCAGCAGCTGTAGCTCCTACGAGCAGTACTTC. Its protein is CASSCSSYEQYF.